The rows below give T cell receptor beta chains drawn from one sample of a study of CD8 T cells in ankylosing spondylitis. Each CDR3 protein gets one entry after TCRdb re-called the 5' RACE reads with MiXCR. This table has under 130,000 distinct CDR3 sequences, approximately 25% appearing once. The material sequenced was synovial fluid, either unsorted or a sorted T cell fraction (not recorded which). These receptors all come from a male donor with ankylosing spondylitis. CDR3s include the opening cysteine and the closing phenylalanine or tryptophan. D genes are given only for firm matches. The listing skips clone size in some rows; elsewhere it reads once, few, many or a size class.

D: TRBD2; V: TRBV2; size: few; J: TRBJ2-1; DNA: TGTGCCAGCACTTCCGGCCGACTAGCGGCCTACAATGAGCAGTTCTTC; CDR3: CASTSGRLAAYNEQFF
D: NA; V: TRBV20-1; size: NA; J: TRBJ2-2; DNA: TGCAGTGCCCAAAGGAACACCGGGGAGCTGTTTTTT; CDR3: CSAQRNTGELFF
D: NA; V: TRBV29-1; size: NA; J: TRBJ2-5; DNA: TGCAGCGCAAGGGACCAAGAGACCCAGTACTTC; CDR3: CSARDQETQYF
D: NA; V: TRBV5-1; size: NA; J: TRBJ2-5; DNA: TGCGCCAGCAGCTGGCCCTTAGGGGAGCCAGAGACCCAGTACTTC; CDR3: CASSWPLGEPETQYF
D: NA; V: TRBV5-4; size: NA; J: TRBJ1-5; DNA: TGTGCCAGCAGCTTGGAGGGCGTAGGTCAGCCCCAGCATTTT; CDR3: CASSLEGVGQPQHF
D: TRBD2; V: TRBV20-1; size: few; J: TRBJ2-1; DNA: TGCAGTGCTAGACTACTAGCGGGAGAATCCAATGAGCAGTTCTTC; CDR3: CSARLLAGESNEQFF
D: NA; V: TRBV10-3; size: few; J: TRBJ1-2; DNA: TGTGCCATCAGCCTATCCCCCGGGGGCTACACCTTC; CDR3: CAISLSPGGYTF
D: TRBD1; V: TRBV6-5; size: NA; J: TRBJ2-1; DNA: TGTGCCAGCAGTTATCTCGGGCAGGGGGTCTCCAATGAGCAGTTCTTC; CDR3: CASSYLGQGVSNEQFF
D: NA; V: TRBV5-1; size: NA; J: TRBJ2-1; DNA: TGCGCCAGCAGCTGGCACGGATCGACCCCCTACAATGAGCAGTTCTTC; CDR3: CASSWHGSTPYNEQFF
D: NA; V: TRBV5-1; size: NA; J: TRBJ2-5; DNA: TGCGCCAGCAGCTTGGCCATTGGACAAGAGACCCAGTACTTC; CDR3: CASSLAIGQETQYF
D: TRBD1; V: TRBV6-1; size: NA; J: TRBJ1-5; DNA: TGTGCCAGCAGGGAAACAGGGGAGAATCAGCCCCAGCATTTT; CDR3: CASRETGENQPQHF
D: TRBD2; V: TRBV4-1; size: many; J: TRBJ2-1; DNA: TGCGCCAGCAGCCAAGGGACTAGCGGGCCTCGGGATGAGCAGTTCTTC; CDR3: CASSQGTSGPRDEQFF
D: NA; V: TRBV15; size: NA; J: TRBJ1-2; DNA: TGTGCCACCAGCAGAGATCTGGCAGGGGAAAACTATGGCTACACCTTC; CDR3: CATSRDLAGENYGYTF
D: NA; V: TRBV11-3; size: NA; J: TRBJ2-1; DNA: TGTGCCAGCAGCCGGGACGGGAGCTCCTACAATGAGCAGTTCTTC; CDR3: CASSRDGSSYNEQFF
D: NA; V: TRBV5-1; size: few; J: TRBJ1-4; DNA: TGCGCCAGCAGCTTGGAACCTATTGGGGAAAAACTGTTTTTT; CDR3: CASSLEPIGEKLFF
D: NA; V: TRBV21-1; size: NA; J: TRBJ2-5; DNA: TGTGCCAGCAGCATCCGGGACCAACCCCGTCGGGAGACCCAGTACTTC; CDR3: CASSIRDQPRRETQYF
D: NA; V: TRBV4-2; size: few; J: TRBJ2-2; DNA: TGTGCCAGCAGCCAAGACCCAGGGGCGAACACCGGGGAGCTGTTTTTT; CDR3: CASSQDPGANTGELFF
D: TRBD1; V: TRBV11-2; size: NA; J: TRBJ1-2; DNA: TGTGCCAGCAGCCCAGATGGACAGGGTCCACTCTATGGCTACACCTTC; CDR3: CASSPDGQGPLYGYTF
D: TRBD1; V: TRBV6-2/TRBV6-3; size: NA; J: TRBJ2-1; DNA: TGTGCCAGCAGTTATGGCGGGACAGGGGGAGATGAGCAGTTCTTC; CDR3: CASSYGGTGGDEQFF
D: TRBD2; V: TRBV20-1; size: NA; J: TRBJ2-5; DNA: TGCAGTGCACCCGGAGCGGGGACTCCTAGGGAGACCCAGTACTTC; CDR3: CSAPGAGTPRETQYF
D: TRBD1; V: TRBV27; size: few; J: TRBJ2-5; DNA: TGTGCCAGCAGTCCGCAACAGGGGCAAGAGACCCAGTACTTC; CDR3: CASSPQQGQETQYF
D: NA; V: TRBV11-3; size: NA; J: TRBJ1-1; DNA: TGTGCCAGCAGCTTATTAATCATGAACACTGAAGCTTTCTTT; CDR3: CASSLLIMNTEAFF
D: NA; V: TRBV7-2; size: many; J: TRBJ2-1; DNA: TGTGCCAGCAGCTTAGCTTGGGGCGACGGGCAGTTCTTC; CDR3: CASSLAWGDGQFF
D: NA; V: TRBV6-1; size: many; J: TRBJ1-1; DNA: TGTGCCAGCAGTGAAAGGCAGGGTTGGCCTGAAGCTTTCTTT; CDR3: CASSERQGWPEAFF
D: NA; V: TRBV11-2; size: NA; J: TRBJ2-7; DNA: TGTGCCAGCAGCTTAGTCGCGGGCTACGAGCAGTACTTC; CDR3: CASSLVAGYEQYF
D: TRBD1; V: TRBV19; size: NA; J: TRBJ2-1; DNA: TGTGCCAGTAGTACGGGACAGAAATACAATGAGCAGTTCTTC; CDR3: CASSTGQKYNEQFF
D: NA; V: TRBV7-2; size: few; J: TRBJ1-3; DNA: TGTGCCAGCAGCTTTACTGGGGGATATTCTGGAAACACCATATATTTT; CDR3: CASSFTGGYSGNTIYF
D: TRBD2; V: TRBV20-1; size: many; J: TRBJ2-7; DNA: TGCAGTGCTAGAAGGGGGACTAGCGGGGTTTCCTACGAGCAGTACTTC; CDR3: CSARRGTSGVSYEQYF
D: NA; V: TRBV7-2; size: few; J: TRBJ2-2; DNA: TGTGCCAGCAGCCGAAGGAACACCGGGGAGCTGTTTTTT; CDR3: CASSRRNTGELFF
D: TRBD1; V: TRBV7-2; size: NA; J: TRBJ1-2; DNA: TGTGCCAGCACCAGTAGGGACAGCAACTATGGCTACACCTTC; CDR3: CASTSRDSNYGYTF
D: TRBD2; V: TRBV18; size: NA; J: TRBJ2-1; DNA: TGTGCCAGCTCACGAGCGGGAGAAGTGTCTGATGAGCAGTTCTTC; CDR3: CASSRAGEVSDEQFF
D: NA; V: TRBV11-3; size: NA; J: TRBJ1-2; DNA: TGTGCCAGCAGCGCACCCCCCTCGGCAGTCTATGGCTACACCTTC; CDR3: CASSAPPSAVYGYTF
D: TRBD1; V: TRBV7-9; size: few; J: TRBJ1-6; DNA: TGTGCCAGCAGCGGACAGGGGGCGCAGTCACCCCTCCACTTT; CDR3: CASSGQGAQSPLHF
D: TRBD2; V: TRBV7-2; size: NA; J: TRBJ2-1; DNA: TGTGCCAGCAGCCTCGGGGCCTTAGCGGGAGCCGCACAGTTCTTC; CDR3: CASSLGALAGAAQFF
D: NA; V: TRBV9; size: many; J: TRBJ1-1; DNA: TGTGCCAGCAGCGTAGGAACGGGTACTGAAGCTTTCTTT; CDR3: CASSVGTGTEAFF
D: NA; V: TRBV2; size: NA; J: TRBJ2-4; DNA: TGTGCCAGCATTGGGGAGCTAGCCAAAAACATTCAGTACTTC; CDR3: CASIGELAKNIQYF
D: TRBD2; V: TRBV2; size: few; J: TRBJ2-3; DNA: TGTGCCAGCAGTGACCCCTACGTTAGACTAGCGGGAGAGGATACGCAGTATTTT; CDR3: CASSDPYVRLAGEDTQYF
D: NA; V: TRBV4-1; size: NA; J: TRBJ2-1; DNA: TGCGCCAGCAGCCAAGAGGATAGCCTCGAGCAGTTCTTC; CDR3: CASSQEDSLEQFF
D: NA; V: TRBV5-1; size: few; J: TRBJ2-4; DNA: TGCGCCAGCAGCTCAAGGGCCGTCCTGGGAGCCAAAAACATTCAGTACTTC; CDR3: CASSSRAVLGAKNIQYF
D: NA; V: TRBV29-1; size: NA; J: TRBJ2-1; DNA: TGCAGCGTCTTTAGCGGCTACCGGCACATCAATGAGCAGTTCTTC; CDR3: CSVFSGYRHINEQFF
D: TRBD1; V: TRBV4-2; size: NA; J: TRBJ1-2; DNA: TGTGCCAGCAGCCTTTCGGGACAGGGCGCTACTAACTATGGCTACACCTTC; CDR3: CASSLSGQGATNYGYTF
D: NA; V: TRBV5-1; size: NA; J: TRBJ2-5; DNA: TGCGCCAGCAGCTTGGTGGGTCGGGAAGAGACCCAGTACTTC; CDR3: CASSLVGREETQYF
D: NA; V: TRBV20-1; size: NA; J: TRBJ2-7; DNA: TGCAGTGCTAGAGAGGTTTCTAGCTACGAGCAGTACTTC; CDR3: CSAREVSSYEQYF
D: NA; V: TRBV7-9; size: NA; J: TRBJ1-3; DNA: TGTGCCAGCAGCTTAGGGGAGGCTGGAAACACCATATATTTT; CDR3: CASSLGEAGNTIYF
D: TRBD2; V: TRBV18; size: few; J: TRBJ2-7; DNA: TGTGCCAGCTCACCAGCCCCTGGGCGGGAGGGCTACGAGCAGTACTTC; CDR3: CASSPAPGREGYEQYF
D: NA; V: TRBV9; size: few; J: TRBJ1-1; DNA: TGTGCCAGCAGCGAGTGGGGCGTGAACACTGAAGCTTTCTTT; CDR3: CASSEWGVNTEAFF
D: TRBD1; V: TRBV6-1; size: many; J: TRBJ2-3; DNA: TGTGCCAGCAGTCCTCCGGGACAGCTGATCGCAGATACGCAGTATTTT; CDR3: CASSPPGQLIADTQYF
D: TRBD2; V: TRBV29-1; size: many; J: TRBJ2-1; DNA: TGCAGCGTTGATGCCAGGACGGGGGGCAATGAGCAGTTCTTC; CDR3: CSVDARTGGNEQFF
D: TRBD2; V: TRBV10-3; size: few; J: TRBJ2-3; DNA: TGTGCCATCAATCCGGGAGGGGCAGATACGCAGTATTTT; CDR3: CAINPGGADTQYF
D: NA; V: TRBV5-1; size: NA; J: TRBJ2-3; DNA: TGCGCCAGCAGCTTAGGGCTAGCAGCAGATACGCAGTATTTT; CDR3: CASSLGLAADTQYF
D: TRBD2; V: TRBV5-1; size: few; J: TRBJ2-1; DNA: TGCGCCAGCAGCTTGGAGGCGGGCGGGAGGCAAACCTACAATGAGCAGTTCTTC; CDR3: CASSLEAGGRQTYNEQFF
D: TRBD2; V: TRBV29-1; size: few; J: TRBJ2-1; DNA: TGCAGCGTTGGTTCCGGGCGCGGGAGTTATCACAATGAGCAGTTCTTC; CDR3: CSVGSGRGSYHNEQFF
D: NA; V: TRBV12-3/TRBV12-4; size: NA; J: TRBJ2-1; DNA: TGTGCCAGCAGTAAGACGGCGGGCACCTACAATGAGCAGTTCTTC; CDR3: CASSKTAGTYNEQFF
D: TRBD2; V: TRBV29-1; size: few; J: TRBJ2-3; DNA: TGCAGCGTTGTCGGACTAGCGGGAGGTCGGGGAGATACGCAGTATTTT; CDR3: CSVVGLAGGRGDTQYF
D: TRBD2; V: TRBV6-2/TRBV6-3; size: many; J: TRBJ2-7; DNA: TGTGCCAGCGCTATAGGACTAGCGGGACCCAAATACTTC; CDR3: CASAIGLAGPKYF
D: TRBD1; V: TRBV27; size: few; J: TRBJ2-7; DNA: TGTGCCAGCAGTTTCTCCCATGGGACAGGGACCGAGCAGTACTTC; CDR3: CASSFSHGTGTEQYF
D: NA; V: TRBV12-3/TRBV12-4; size: many; J: TRBJ2-1; DNA: TGTGCCAGCAGTCTTTCTAGGGGCAATGAGCAGTTCTTC; CDR3: CASSLSRGNEQFF
D: TRBD1; V: TRBV7-9; size: few; J: TRBJ2-6; DNA: TGTGCCAGCAGCTCCGCGACAGGGACCTCTGGGGCCAACGTCCTGACTTTC; CDR3: CASSSATGTSGANVLTF
D: NA; V: TRBV11-3; size: few; J: TRBJ2-5; DNA: TGTGCCAGCAGCTTATTCATCGGTAGCCTGCAAGAGACCCAGTACTTC; CDR3: CASSLFIGSLQETQYF
D: NA; V: TRBV12-1; size: NA; J: TRBJ1-5; DNA: TGTGCCAGCAGCTTTGTTGGGAGCAATCAGCCCCAGCATTTT; CDR3: CASSFVGSNQPQHF